This T cell receptor (beta chain) is from a study of regulatory T cells in long-lasting Graves disease. Study summary: For a period under 3 months, newly diagnosed Graves' patients had taken antithyroid drugs. Overall study findings and caveats: Among samples with persistent disease, TRBV28, TRBJ1-2 and TRBJ2-5 were favored. The persistent group shared about 2,500 public clonotypes, more than the 950 to 1,000 shared by new patients.

This clonotype was detected many times. Antigen: not known. Time point reported: newly diagnosed GD, antithyroid drugs for less than 3 months. PBMC-derived RNA was used for the TCR library. V shed 4 bases, J shed 5 bases, and the junction held 10 bases outside the gene matches. The CDR3 runs to 15 residues. In germline, CDR1 is SGHDT, CDR2 YYEEEE. According to the study, TCR beta libraries were built with iRepertoire HTBI primers and CDR3-region Arm-PCR. From the multiplex PCR reads, TCRdb called clonotypes with MiXCR, one entry per CDR3 protein. The sample includes some 400,000 distinct CDR3 sequences, about 15% seen only once; the top ten take roughly a sixth. These sequences were also reported in another study, on T cells in Graves' hyperthyroidism and ophthalmopathy. That source notes: The TCR CDR3 was amplified in a first-round RT-PCR using the HTBI primer set.

Sequencing was performed on peripheral blood mononuclear cells (PBMCs), taken at new diagnosis, from a patient treated with antithyroid drugs. The rearrangement joins TRBV5-6 to TRBJ1-1; 8 bases agree with TRBD1. The receptor's source is a woman aged 30 to 39 with Graves disease. CDR3 sequence reads: CASSDGPGGGTEAFF. The CDR3 nucleotides read TGTGCCAGCAGCGACGGTCCAGGGGGCGGGACTGAAGCTTTCTTT.